This T cell receptor beta chain was recovered during a study of blood T cell repertoires in COVID-19. Study-level background: Samples of COVID-19 (acute and convalescent) were obtained from the United States, Italy and Spain. PBMCs, B-cell-depleted T cells, or T cells provided the cDNA or gDNA that made up the material.

Original handling: Amplification of reference gene primers provided the estimated nucleated cell counts. The assay was immunoSEQ multiplex PCR, and TCRdb's table has in-frame clones only and misses some. The DNA gave D and trimming, while V, J and clone size come from that table. The sample consists of under 150,000 clones, 84% of them appearing once. The CDR3 is made up of 15 amino acids. J gave up 7 bases and V 1 base, and 10 bases lay outside the gene matches. CDR1 LNHNV and CDR2 YYDKDF come from the germline V gene (reference sequence). The sequencing input was peripheral blood. The chain has TRBV15 and TRBJ2-7; TRBD2 agrees at 7 bases. The TCR was taken from a man in his fifties or sixties with acute or convalescent COVID-19. CDR3 nucleotides: TGTGCCACCAGCAGAGTGGGGGGAGGGAGTAGGGAGCAGTACTTC. Translated: CATSRVGGGSREQYF.